This TCR delta chain was documented in a study of Vδ1+ human thymocytes. Study-wide points: Thymic TRG and TRD repertoires appeared highly polyclonal. Donors shared many TRG clonotypes but few TRD clonotypes. The authors advised highly purified populations and single-cell validation. Roughly 22% of thymic delta-chain sequences were Vdelta2, with few Vdelta3, unlike blood Vdelta1+ controls.

The template was reverse-transcribed extracted RNA. The CDR3 regions were amplified by multiplex PCR from V-gene primers to a constant-region primer. TCRdb reprocessed the multiplex PCR reads through CATT. The data hold tens of thousands of delta-chain clones, with around a sixth observed a single time. As to this clone: What it binds is unknown.

Sorted Vdelta1+ thymocytes were roughly 97% to 99.6% pure. The CDR3 is 19 residues long. CDR1 is TSWWSYY, CDR2 QGS, per germline. V lost 4 bases to trimming and J lost 0 bases; unmatched junction nucleotides: 16. The sample consisted of Vdelta1+ gamma-delta thymocytes from the thymus. Subset denoted: FACS-sorted CD3+ TCRalphabeta- TCRVdelta1+ TCRVdelta2- thymocytes. This TCR was sampled from a boy younger than two who had congenital heart surgery. This chain uses TRDV1 with TRDJ1, with TRDD3 matching over 8 bases. DNA of the CDR3: TGTGCTCTTGGGGGCCCTGTTCCGGGGATACACGGGAACACCGATAAACTCATCTTT. This codes for CALGGPVPGIHGNTDKLIF.